A selection of T cell receptor beta chains follows, all from one sample in a study of blood T cell repertoires in COVID-19. Assay: immunoSEQ multiplex PCR; the TCRdb copy retains only in-frame clones and omits some. The table includes about 250,000 clones, about 85% detected once. Sequenced input: peripheral blood. Receptor source: a man younger than 35 with active or convalescent COVID-19. The CDR3 runs from the conserved cysteine through the conserved F or W. A row's size may be missing; if present it is once, few, many or a size class.

TRBV25-1,TRBJ1-4,.,15,CASSGDRGLGEKLFF
TRBV7-2,TRBJ1-5,once,16,CASSPQRGGKNQPQHF
TRBV30,TRBJ2-6,.,16,CAWSEQLRGTANVLTF
TRBV7-2,TRBJ1-2,.,15,CASSRDRGRNYGYTF
TRBV28,TRBJ1-4,.,15,CASNSHRDTNEKLFF
TRBV27,TRBJ2-1,.,14,CASSSRLAGNEQFF
TRBV6-5,TRBJ1-2,.,15,CASSSRPQGHYGYTF
TRBV7-9,TRBJ2-5,.,17,CASSTPSGTSGQETQYF
TRBV19,TRBJ1-3,few,16,CASSIVRGTTGNTIYF
TRBV7-2,TRBJ2-3,.,14,CASSPRGVTDTQYF
TRBV6-5,TRBJ2-1,.,15,CASIPRRGSYNEQFF
TRBV14,TRBJ1-2,.,13,CASSSRQGYGYTF
TRBV4-3,TRBJ2-7,.,19,CASSHLILAGGANLYEQYF
TRBV3-1/TRBV3-2,TRBJ2-3,.,15,CASSQELAGRDTQYF
TRBV29-1,TRBJ2-7,.,12,CSVRDSPYEQYF